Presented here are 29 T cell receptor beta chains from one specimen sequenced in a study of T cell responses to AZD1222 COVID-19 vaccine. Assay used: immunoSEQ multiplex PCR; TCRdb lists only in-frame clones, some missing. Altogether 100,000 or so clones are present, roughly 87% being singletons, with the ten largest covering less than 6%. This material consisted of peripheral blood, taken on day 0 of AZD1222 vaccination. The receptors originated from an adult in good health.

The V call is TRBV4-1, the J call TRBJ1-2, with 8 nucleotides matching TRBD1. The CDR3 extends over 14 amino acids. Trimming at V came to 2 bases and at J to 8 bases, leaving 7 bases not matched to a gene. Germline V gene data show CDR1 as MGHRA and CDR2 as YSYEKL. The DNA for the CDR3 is TGCGCCAGCAGCCAAACGGACAGGGCGGGGGGCTACACCTTC. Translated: CASSQTDRAGGYTF.

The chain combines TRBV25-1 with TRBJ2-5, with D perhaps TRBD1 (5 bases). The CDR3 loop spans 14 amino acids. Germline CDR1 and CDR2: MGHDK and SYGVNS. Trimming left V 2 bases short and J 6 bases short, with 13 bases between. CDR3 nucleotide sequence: TGTGCCAGCAGTGAAATCCGGCAGGGCCAGACCCAGTACTTC. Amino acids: CASSEIRQGQTQYF.

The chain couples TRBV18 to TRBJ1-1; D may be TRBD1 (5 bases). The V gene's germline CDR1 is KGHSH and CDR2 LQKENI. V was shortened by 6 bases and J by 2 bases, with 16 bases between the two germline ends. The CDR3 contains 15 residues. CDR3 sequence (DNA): TGTGCCAGCTCCCCGAGACAGAGCTTAAACACTGAAGCTTTCTTT. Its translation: CASSPRQSLNTEAFF.

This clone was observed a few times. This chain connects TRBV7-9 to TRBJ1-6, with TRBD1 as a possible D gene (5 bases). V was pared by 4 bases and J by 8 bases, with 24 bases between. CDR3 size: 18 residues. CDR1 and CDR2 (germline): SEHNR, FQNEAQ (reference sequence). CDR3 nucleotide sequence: TGTGCCAGCAGCTCCTGGGCCCAGGGAGGCCCGAATGATTCACCCCTCCACTTT. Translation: CASSSWAQGGPNDSPLHF.

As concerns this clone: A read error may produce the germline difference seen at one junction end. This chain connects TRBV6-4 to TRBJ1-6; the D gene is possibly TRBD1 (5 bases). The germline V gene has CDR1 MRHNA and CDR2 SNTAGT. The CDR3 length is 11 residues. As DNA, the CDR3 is TGTGCCAGCAGTTCACCGGGACGGGGGGGATTT. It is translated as CASSSPGRGGF.

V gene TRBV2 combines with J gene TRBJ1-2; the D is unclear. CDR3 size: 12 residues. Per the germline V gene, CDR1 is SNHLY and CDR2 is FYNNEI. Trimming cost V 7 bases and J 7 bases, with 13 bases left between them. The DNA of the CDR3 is TGTGCCAGCATCGGGGATGGTGGTGGCTACACCTTC. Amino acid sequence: CASIGDGGGYTF. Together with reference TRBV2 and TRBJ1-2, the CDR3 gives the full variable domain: EPEVTQTPSHQVTQMGQEVILRCVPISNHLYFYWYRQILGQKVEFLVSFYNNEISEKSEIFDDQFSVERPDGSNFTLKIRSTKLEDSAMYFCASIGDGGGYTFGSGTRLTVV.

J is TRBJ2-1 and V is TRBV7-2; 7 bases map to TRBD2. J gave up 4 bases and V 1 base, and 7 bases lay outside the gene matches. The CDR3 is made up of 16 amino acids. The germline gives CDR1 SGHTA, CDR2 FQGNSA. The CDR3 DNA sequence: TGTGCCAGCAGCTTAGTAGGGCGGGGGAGATACAATGAGCAGTTCTTC. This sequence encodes CASSLVGRGRYNEQFF.

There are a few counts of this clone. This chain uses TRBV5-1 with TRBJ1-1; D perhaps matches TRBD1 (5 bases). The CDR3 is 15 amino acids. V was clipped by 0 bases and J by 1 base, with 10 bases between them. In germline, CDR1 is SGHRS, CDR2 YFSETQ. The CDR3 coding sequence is TGCGCCAGCAGCTTGGGGGGGTTGTCGAACACTGAAGCTTTCTTT. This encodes CASSLGGLSNTEAFF.

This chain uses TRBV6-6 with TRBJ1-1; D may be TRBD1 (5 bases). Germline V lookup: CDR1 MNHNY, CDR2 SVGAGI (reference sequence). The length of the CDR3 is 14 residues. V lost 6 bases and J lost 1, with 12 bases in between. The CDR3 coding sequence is TGTGCCAGCAGAGAGGGACGGCCGAACACTGAAGCTTTCTTT. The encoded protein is CASREGRPNTEAFF.

The CDR3 reads CASSLVPQTYEQYF. The CDR3 nucleotides read TGTGCCAGCAGCTTAGTTCCCCAAACCTACGAGCAGTACTTC. V usage is TRBV7-2 and J usage is TRBJ2-7; D uncertain. The CDR3 extends over 14 amino acids. Trimming left V 1 base short and J 2 bases short, with 9 bases between. The germline V gene has CDR1 SGHTA and CDR2 FQGNSA. The variable domain in full, with the rest retrieved from reference TRBV7-2 and TRBJ2-7, is GAGVSQSPSNKVTEKGKDVELRCDPISGHTALYWYRQSLGQGLEFLIYFQGNSAPDKSGLPSDRFSAERTGGSVSTLTIQRTQQEDSAVYLCASSLVPQTYEQYFGPGTRLTVT.

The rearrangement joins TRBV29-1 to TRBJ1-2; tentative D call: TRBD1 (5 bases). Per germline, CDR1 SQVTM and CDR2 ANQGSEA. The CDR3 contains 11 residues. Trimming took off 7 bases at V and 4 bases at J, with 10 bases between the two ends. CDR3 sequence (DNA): TGCAGCGCTCAGGGTCGCTATGGCTACACCTTC. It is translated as CSAQGRYGYTF.

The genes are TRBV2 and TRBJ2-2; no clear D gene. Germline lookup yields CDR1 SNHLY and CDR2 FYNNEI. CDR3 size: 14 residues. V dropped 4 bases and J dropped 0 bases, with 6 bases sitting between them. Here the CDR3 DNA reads TGTGCCAGCAGTGGTGCAGCGAACACCGGGGAGCTGTTTTTT. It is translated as CASSGAANTGELFF.

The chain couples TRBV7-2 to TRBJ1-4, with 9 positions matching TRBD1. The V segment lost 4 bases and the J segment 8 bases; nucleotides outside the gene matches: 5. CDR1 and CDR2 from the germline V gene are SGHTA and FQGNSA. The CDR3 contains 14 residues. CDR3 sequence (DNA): TGTGCCAGCAGCTCCGACAGGGGGGGCGAAAAACTGTTTTTT. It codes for CASSSDRGGEKLFF.

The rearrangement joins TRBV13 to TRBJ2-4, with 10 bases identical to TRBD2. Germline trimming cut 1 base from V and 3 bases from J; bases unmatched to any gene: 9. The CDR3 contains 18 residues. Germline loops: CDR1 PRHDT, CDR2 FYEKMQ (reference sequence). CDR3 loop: CASSLETSGVVGKNIQYF. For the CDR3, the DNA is TGTGCCAGCAGCTTAGAAACTAGCGGGGTGGTCGGCAAAAACATTCAGTACTTC. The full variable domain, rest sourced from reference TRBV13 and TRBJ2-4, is AAGVIQSPRHLIKEKRETATLKCYPIPRHDTVYWYQQGPGQDPQFLISFYEKMQSDKGSIPDRFSAQQFSDYHSELNMSSLELGDSALYFCASSLETSGVVGKNIQYFGAGTRLSVL.

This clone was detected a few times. The CDR3 loop is CASSPQGAALINYGYTF. In nucleotides, the CDR3 is TGTGCCAGCAGCCCGCAGGGGGCGGCTCTTATAAACTATGGCTACACCTTC. The genes are TRBV9 and TRBJ1-2; 8 bases fit TRBD1. Per the germline V gene, CDR1 is SGDLS and CDR2 is YYNGEE. CDR3 length equals 17 residues. With V trimmed by 4 bases and J by 2 bases, 13 bases remained unmatched.

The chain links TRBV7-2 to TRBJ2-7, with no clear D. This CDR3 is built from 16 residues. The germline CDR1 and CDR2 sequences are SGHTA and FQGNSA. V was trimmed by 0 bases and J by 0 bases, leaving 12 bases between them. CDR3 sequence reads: CASSLAWSSHSYEQYF. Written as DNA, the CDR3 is TGTGCCAGCAGCTTAGCTTGGAGTTCCCACTCCTACGAGCAGTACTTC.

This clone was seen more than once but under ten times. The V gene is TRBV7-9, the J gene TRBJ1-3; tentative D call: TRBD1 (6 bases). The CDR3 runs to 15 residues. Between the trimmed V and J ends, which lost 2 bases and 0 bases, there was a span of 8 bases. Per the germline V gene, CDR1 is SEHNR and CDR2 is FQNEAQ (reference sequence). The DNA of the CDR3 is TGTGCCAGCAGCTTACAGGGGTACTCTGGAAACACCATATATTTT. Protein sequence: CASSLQGYSGNTIYF. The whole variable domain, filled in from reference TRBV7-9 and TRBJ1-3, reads DTGVSQNPRHKITKRGQNVTFRCDPISEHNRLYWYRQTLGQGPEFLTYFQNEAQLEKSRLLSDRFSAERPKGSFSTLEIQRTEQGDSAMYLCASSLQGYSGNTIYFGEGSWLTVV.

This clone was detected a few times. The CDR3 sequence is CASGSQGAAYGYTF. CDR3 DNA sequence: TGCGCCAGCGGGTCACAGGGGGCCGCCTATGGCTACACCTTC. The chain joins TRBV5-1 to TRBJ1-2, with 9 bases identical to TRBD1. Germline V gene data show CDR1 as SGHRS and CDR2 as YFSETQ. J was trimmed by 4 bases and V by 7 bases; bases with no gene match: 8. This CDR3 has 14 amino acids.

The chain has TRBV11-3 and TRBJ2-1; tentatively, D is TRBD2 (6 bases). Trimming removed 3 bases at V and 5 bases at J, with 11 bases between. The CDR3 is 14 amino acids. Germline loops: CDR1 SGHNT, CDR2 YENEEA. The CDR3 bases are TGTGCCAGCAGCTTCCGGACTACCGACAATGAGCAGTTCTTC. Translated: CASSFRTTDNEQFF.

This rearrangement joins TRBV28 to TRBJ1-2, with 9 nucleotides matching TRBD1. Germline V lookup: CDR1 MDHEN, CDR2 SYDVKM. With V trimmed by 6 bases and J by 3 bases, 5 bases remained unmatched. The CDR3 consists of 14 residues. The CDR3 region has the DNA TGTGCCAGCAGAGAAACAGGGGGCGACTATGGCTACACCTTC. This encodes CASRETGGDYGYTF.

CDR3 in DNA: TGTGCCAGCAGCTTTTCGGAGGGCTTGGGTGGGAATTCACCCCTCCACTTT. Its translation: CASSFSEGLGGNSPLHF. The V gene is TRBV5-5, the J gene TRBJ1-6; D gene uncertain. V lost 2 bases, J lost 7 bases, and 19 bases lay in between. The CDR3 loop spans 17 amino acids. Germline V gives CDR1 SGHKS, CDR2 YYEKEE (reference sequence).

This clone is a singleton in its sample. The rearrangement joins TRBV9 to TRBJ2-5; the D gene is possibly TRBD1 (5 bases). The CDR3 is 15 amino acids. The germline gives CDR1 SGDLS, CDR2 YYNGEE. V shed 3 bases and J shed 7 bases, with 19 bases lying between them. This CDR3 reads CASSAQTASLGTQYF. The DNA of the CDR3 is TGTGCCAGCAGCGCCCAGACAGCCTCCCTAGGGACCCAGTACTTC.

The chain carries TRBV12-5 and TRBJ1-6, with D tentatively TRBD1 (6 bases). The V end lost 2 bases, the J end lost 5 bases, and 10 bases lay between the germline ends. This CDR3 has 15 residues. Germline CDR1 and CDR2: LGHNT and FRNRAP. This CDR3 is CASGLTGIHNSPLHF. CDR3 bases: TGTGCTAGTGGTTTGACAGGGATCCATAATTCACCCCTCCACTTT. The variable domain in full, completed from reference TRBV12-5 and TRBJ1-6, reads DARVTQTPRHKVTEMGQEVTMRCQPILGHNTVFWYRQTMMQGLELLAYFRNRAPLDDSGMPKDRFSAEMPDATLATLKIQPSEPRDSAVYFCASGLTGIHNSPLHFGNGTRLTVT.

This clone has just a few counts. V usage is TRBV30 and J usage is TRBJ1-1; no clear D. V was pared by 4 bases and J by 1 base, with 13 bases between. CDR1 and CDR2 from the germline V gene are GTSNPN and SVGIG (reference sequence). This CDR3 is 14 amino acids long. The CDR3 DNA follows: TGTGCCTGGAAATTGAGGGAGCGGAACACTGAAGCTTTCTTT. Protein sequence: CAWKLRERNTEAFF.

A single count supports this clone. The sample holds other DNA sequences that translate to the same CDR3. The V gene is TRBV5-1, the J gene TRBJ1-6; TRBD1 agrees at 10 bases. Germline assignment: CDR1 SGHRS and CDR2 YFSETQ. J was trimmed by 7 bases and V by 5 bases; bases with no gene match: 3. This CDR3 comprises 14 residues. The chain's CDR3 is CASSPGQGNSPLHF. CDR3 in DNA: TGCGCCAGCAGTCCGGGACAGGGGAATTCACCCCTCCACTTT.

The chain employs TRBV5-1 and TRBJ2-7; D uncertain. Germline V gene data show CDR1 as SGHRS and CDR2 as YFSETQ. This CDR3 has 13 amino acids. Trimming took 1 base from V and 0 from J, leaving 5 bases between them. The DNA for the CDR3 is TGCGCCAGCAGCTTGCCGAACTCCTACGAGCAGTACTTC. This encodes CASSLPNSYEQYF.

CDR3 region: CASLSYNEQFF. The CDR3 region has the DNA TGTGCCAGTCTCTCCTACAATGAGCAGTTCTTC. The chain couples TRBV19 to TRBJ2-1; D is unresolved. The germline V gene has CDR1 LNHDA and CDR2 SQIVND (reference sequence). There are 11 residues in the CDR3. With 8 bases removed from V and 0 bases from J, the gap between germline ends came to 2 bases.

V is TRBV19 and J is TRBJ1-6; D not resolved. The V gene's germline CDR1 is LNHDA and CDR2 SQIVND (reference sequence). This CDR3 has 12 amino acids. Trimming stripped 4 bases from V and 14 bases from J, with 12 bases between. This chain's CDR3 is CASSTGQRTLHF. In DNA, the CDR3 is TGTGCCAGTAGTACCGGCCAGCGAACCCTCCACTTT.

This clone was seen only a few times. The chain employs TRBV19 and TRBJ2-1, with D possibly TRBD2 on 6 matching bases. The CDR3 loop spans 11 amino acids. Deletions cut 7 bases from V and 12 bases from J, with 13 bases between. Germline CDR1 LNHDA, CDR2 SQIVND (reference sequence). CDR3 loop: CASTAGSGQFF. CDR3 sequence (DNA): TGTGCCAGTACGGCGGGGTCGGGGCAGTTCTTC.